These 9 T cell receptor beta chains originate from one sample sequenced in a study of regulatory T cells in long-lasting Graves disease. The authors built TCR beta libraries using iRepertoire HTBI primers and Arm-PCR of CDR3 regions. TCRdb analysed the multiplex PCR reads with MiXCR anew, one entry per CDR3 protein. This sample has about 420,000 distinct CDR3 sequences; around 15% occur once, and the top ten carry 20% to 25%. The time point denotes: newly diagnosed GD, antithyroid drugs for less than 3 months. There was RNA extracted from PBMCs, and the TCR library was made from it. These data were likewise used in another study, on T cells in Graves' hyperthyroidism and ophthalmopathy.

Material: peripheral blood mononuclear cells (PBMCs), obtained at new diagnosis, from a patient treated with antithyroid drugs. These receptors all come from a woman aged 18-29 years with Graves disease.

This clonotype was recorded at least ten times. The gene calls are TRBV20-1 and TRBJ2-7; 7 bases are shared with TRBD2. CDR3 size: 16 residues. Trimming removed 6 bases from V and 4 bases from J; junction bases left unmatched: 18. Germline V gives CDR1 DFQATT, CDR2 SNEGSKA (reference sequence). The CDR3 loop is CSADNPYGGSMYEQYF. The DNA for the CDR3 is TGCAGTGCAGATAATCCGTACGGCGGGAGTATGTACGAGCAGTACTTC.

Ten or more counts support this clonotype. The rearrangement links TRBV6-1 to TRBJ2-3; TRBD2 is a possible D gene (7 bases). The V gene lost 5 bases and the J gene lost 4 bases, with 19 bases spanning the gap. The CDR3 spans 16 residues. Per the germline V gene, CDR1 is MNHNS and CDR2 is SASEGT. The CDR3 DNA sequence: TGTGCCAGCAGTCCCCTCCGGGGGGCTTTGGCAGATACGCAGTATTTT. Residues: CASSPLRGALADTQYF.

This clonotype was seen at least ten times. The chain joins TRBV7-2 to TRBJ2-1, with TRBD2 matching over 8 bases. The trim removed 1 base at V and 4 bases at J, leaving 6 bases unmatched. Germline V gene lookup returns CDR1 SGHTA and CDR2 FQGNSA. There are 16 residues in the CDR3. CDR3 DNA sequence: TGTGCCAGCAGCTTAGGGGCCGGGAGGGCGTACAATGAGCAGTTCTTC. It translates to CASSLGAGRAYNEQFF. The full variable domain, rest sourced from reference TRBV7-2 and TRBJ2-1, is GAGVSQSPSNKVTEKGKDVELRCDPISGHTALYWYRQSLGQGLEFLIYFQGNSAPDKSGLPSDRFSAERTGGSVSTLTIQRTQQEDSAVYLCASSLGAGRAYNEQFFGPGTRLTVL.

This clonotype has more than one count but fewer than ten. The chain joins TRBV5-1 to TRBJ2-1; D unresolved. This CDR3 contains 15 residues. Germline assignment: CDR1 SGHRS and CDR2 YFSETQ. V lost 4 bases and J lost 0, with 11 bases in between. This CDR3 reads CASSETPSSYNEQFF. The CDR3 nucleotides are TGCGCCAGCAGCGAAACTCCGAGCTCCTACAATGAGCAGTTCTTC.

The chain couples TRBV28 to TRBJ2-7, with TRBD2 identical over 9 bases. The V segment lost 7 bases and the J segment 2 bases; nucleotides outside the gene matches: 9. This CDR3 region has 15 residues. CDR1 is MDHEN, CDR2 SYDVKM, per germline. CDR3 bases: TGTGCCAGCATCACTCGAGCGGGAGGCACCTACGAGCAGTACTTC. Encoded protein: CASITRAGGTYEQYF.

The gene calls are TRBV7-9 and TRBJ1-6, with D uncertain. Per germline, CDR1 SEHNR and CDR2 FQNEAQ (reference sequence). The length of the CDR3 is 14 residues. The ends were cut back, 2 bases at V and 8 bases at J, with 10 bases in the middle. The CDR3 coding sequence is TGTGCCAGCAGCTTATCCAGTTGGGATTCACCCCTCCACTTT. This translates into CASSLSSWDSPLHF.

This clonotype came up many times. The chain carries TRBV11-3 and TRBJ2-2, with 8 positions matching TRBD2. The CDR3 totals 14 residues. The J segment lost 6 bases and the V segment lost 10 bases, leaving 10 bases of the junction unmatched. Germline values: CDR1 SGHNT, CDR2 YENEEA. The CDR3 DNA is TGTGCCATAACCCCAGCGGGAGTATCCGGGGAGCTGTTTTTT. Its translation: CAITPAGVSGELFF.

This clonotype was picked up many times. The chain recombines TRBV20-1 with TRBJ2-5, with unresolved D. Germline V gene sequence: CDR1 DFQATT, CDR2 SNEGSKA (reference sequence). Trimming left V 2 bases short and J 0 bases short, with 19 bases between. This CDR3 has 17 amino acids. In DNA form, the CDR3 reads TGCAGTGCTAGACTCCCCCGGAGTCTCCTGTACCAAGAGACCCAGTACTTC. Translation: CSARLPRSLLYQETQYF.

This clonotype came up many times. The V and J genes are TRBV2 and TRBJ1-1; TRBD1 is a possible D gene (5 bases). The CDR3 is made up of 15 amino acids. Germline CDR1 is SNHLY and CDR2 is FYNNEI. Deletions cut 2 bases from V and 1 base from J, with 11 bases between. This CDR3 is CASSEFDSQNTEAFF. The DNA for the CDR3 is TGTGCCAGCAGTGAATTCGACAGCCAGAACACTGAAGCTTTCTTT.